The 28 T cell receptor beta chains below come from one sample, sequenced in a study of blood T cell dynamics during melanoma immunotherapy (dated by TCRdb to 2018 to 2020). The method behind the library was the immunoSEQ multiplex PCR assay. TCRdb stores this immuneACCESS table with in-frame sequences only. Part of the clones is absent; in the studies checked, under half of the shortfall reflects unresolved V genes, and no reason is known for the rest. This sample holds 6,500 to 10,000 clones; more than 80% were observed only once. Of the sample, more than 3% falls within the top ten clones. The time point label, as the study defines it: week 3, after first cycle of checkpoint inhibitor. The specimen was blood, collected from a patient treated with checkpoint blockade. The receptors here all came from a human donor with melanoma.

The rearrangement links TRBV9 to TRBJ1-3; no clear D gene. The V end lost 0 bases, the J end lost 2 bases, and 18 bases lay between the germline ends. The CDR3 loop spans 18 amino acids. Germline V gives CDR1 SGDLS, CDR2 YYNGEE. CDR3 sequence reads: CASSVEVDWGSAGNTIYF. CDR3 coding DNA: TGTGCCAGCAGCGTAGAGGTCGATTGGGGATCGGCTGGAAACACCATATATTTT. The whole variable domain, filled in from reference TRBV9 and TRBJ1-3, reads DSGVTQTPKHLITATGQRVTLRCSPRSGDLSVYWYQQSLDQGLQFLIQYYNGEERAKGNILERFSAQQFPDLHSELNLSSLELGDSALYFCASSVEVDWGSAGNTIYFGEGSWLTVV.

The rearrangement links TRBV7-9 to TRBJ2-2; maybe TRBD2 (5 bases). Trimming cost V 1 base and J 3 bases, with 12 bases left between them. CDR1 and CDR2 from the germline V gene are SEHNR and FQNEAQ (reference sequence). The CDR3 is made up of 16 amino acids. This CDR3 is CASSLGGESDTGELFF. The CDR3 DNA reads as TGTGCCAGCAGCTTAGGTGGGGAGTCGGACACCGGGGAGCTGTTTTTT.

The J gene is TRBJ1-1, the V gene TRBV9; D might be TRBD1 (5 bases). Germline assignment: CDR1 SGDLS and CDR2 YYNGEE. This CDR3 comprises 14 residues. V dropped 3 bases and J dropped 1 base, with 10 bases sitting between them. CDR3 sequence (DNA): TGTGCCAGCAGCGGAGGGGTGGGGAACACTGAAGCTTTCTTT. Translation gives CASSGGVGNTEAFF.

The chain joins TRBV19 to TRBJ2-7; 9 nucleotides align to TRBD1. CDR1 is LNHDA, CDR2 SQIVND, per germline (reference sequence). The CDR3 totals 14 residues. V was pared by 4 bases and J by 2 bases, with 3 bases of the junction left unmatched. CDR3 coding DNA: TGTGCCAGTAGTAGGACAGGGGAGCCCTACGAGCAGTACTTC. Amino acid sequence: CASSRTGEPYEQYF.

The rearrangement uses TRBV19 and TRBJ2-7, with D perhaps TRBD2 (6 bases). The germline V gene encodes CDR1 LNHDA and CDR2 SQIVND (reference sequence). The CDR3 loop spans 14 amino acids. Trimming left V 5 bases short and J 0 bases short, with 11 bases between. The CDR3 bases are TGTGCCAGTAGTCCGGGACTGACCTCCTACGAGCAGTACTTC. Amino acid sequence: CASSPGLTSYEQYF.

V and J are TRBV5-1 and TRBJ2-5, with 8 bases that match TRBD2. Germline lookup yields CDR1 SGHRS and CDR2 YFSETQ. The CDR3 contains 14 residues. J lost 13 bases, V lost 0 bases, and 11 bases had no gene match. CDR3 residues: CASSLALADQSRYF. CDR3 in DNA: TGCGCCAGCAGCTTGGCACTAGCGGACCAGTCCCGGTACTTC.

The rearrangement links TRBV27 to TRBJ2-7; 14 positions agree with TRBD2. The CDR3 extends over 15 amino acids. Germline V gene lookup returns CDR1 MNHEY and CDR2 SMNVEV (reference sequence). Unmatched junction bases numbered 1, after V lost 5 bases and J lost 1 base. CDR3 region: CASSRLAGGSYEQYF. DNA for the CDR3: TGTGCCAGCAGTCGACTAGCGGGAGGGTCCTACGAGCAGTACTTC.

The chain combines TRBV4-1 with TRBJ2-6, with D unresolved. The V end was cut by 3 bases, the J end by 2 bases, with 5 bases between. The length of the CDR3 is 14 residues. Germline CDR1 and CDR2: MGHRA and YSYEKL. The CDR3 loop is CASSHPPGANVLTF. Here the CDR3 DNA reads TGCGCCAGCAGCCACCCCCCTGGGGCCAACGTCCTGACTTTC.

The chain joins TRBV6-6 to TRBJ2-7; D uncertain. Trimming left V 0 bases short and J 2 bases short, with 11 bases between. The germline V gene encodes CDR1 MNHNY and CDR2 SVGAGI (reference sequence). The CDR3 covers 15 residues. CDR3 region: CASSYSTSMTYEQYF. CDR3 DNA sequence: TGTGCCAGCAGTTACTCGACTTCTATGACCTACGAGCAGTACTTC.

The J gene is TRBJ2-2, the V gene TRBV7-3, with D possibly matching TRBD2 (5 bases). Trimming stripped 0 bases from V and 2 bases from J, with 13 bases between. This CDR3 has 17 residues. The germline V gene encodes CDR1 SGHTA and CDR2 FQGTGA. The CDR3 nucleotides are TGTGCCAGCAGCTTAACGGCTCCGGGGTTAAACACCGGGGAGCTGTTTTTT. This encodes CASSLTAPGLNTGELFF.

The genes are TRBV2 and TRBJ2-7; 8 nucleotides agree with TRBD2. The CDR3 spans 16 residues. V lost 5 bases, J lost 2 bases, and 11 bases stayed unmatched. Germline V gives CDR1 SNHLY, CDR2 FYNNEI. CDR3 sequence (DNA): TGTGCCAGCAGTCCTATGCTCCAGCGGGGGACCTACGAGCAGTACTTC. Translation gives CASSPMLQRGTYEQYF.

The chain links TRBV2 to TRBJ1-1; D gene ambiguous. Looked up from germline, CDR1 is SNHLY and CDR2 is FYNNEI. Trimming removed 7 bases at V and 0 bases at J, with 6 bases between. The CDR3 sequence is 12 residues long. The CDR3 DNA sequence: TGTGCCAGCATCCGTTTGAACACTGAAGCTTTCTTT. Its translation: CASIRLNTEAFF.

The V gene is TRBV7-3, the J gene TRBJ2-7; TRBD2 is a possible D gene (7 bases). The germline V and J ends were trimmed by 2 bases and 3 bases, with 17 bases remaining between them. This CDR3 contains 16 residues. CDR1 is SGHTA and CDR2 is FQGTGA in the germline V gene. The CDR3 region has the DNA TGTGCCAGCAGCTTAGCTGGGGGGCTAGCGGTCTACGAGCAGTACTTC. The encoded protein is CASSLAGGLAVYEQYF.

The chain employs TRBV7-9 and TRBJ2-7; D unresolved. Per the germline V gene, CDR1 is SEHNR and CDR2 is FQNEAQ (reference sequence). Between the trimmed V and J ends, which lost 3 bases and 6 bases, there was a span of 9 bases. This CDR3 has 12 amino acids. The CDR3 region has the DNA TGTGCCAGCAGCTTCCTAACCGGCGAGCAGTACTTC. It codes for CASSFLTGEQYF.

This chain connects TRBV2 to TRBJ1-1; possible D gene TRBD1, 5 bases. The CDR3 is 14 amino acids. The V gene lost 6 bases and the J gene lost 0 bases, with 11 bases spanning the gap. Per germline, CDR1 SNHLY and CDR2 FYNNEI. CDR3 coding DNA: TGTGCCAGCAGGGTGGACATCATGAACACTGAAGCTTTCTTT. Translated: CASRVDIMNTEAFF.

This clone was observed a few times. The J gene is TRBJ2-7, the V gene TRBV2, with 10 bases lining up with TRBD2. Germline CDR1 SNHLY, CDR2 FYNNEI. The CDR3 consists of 13 residues. The trim removed 5 bases at V and 3 bases at J, leaving 1 base unmatched. CDR3 sequence (DNA): TGTGCCAGCAGTTGGACTAGCGGCTACGAGCAGTACTTC. This gives the protein CASSWTSGYEQYF. The full variable domain, with the rest looked up from reference TRBV2 and TRBJ2-7, is EPEVTQTPSHQVTQMGQEVILRCVPISNHLYFYWYRQILGQKVEFLVSFYNNEISEKSEIFDDQFSVERPDGSNFTLKIRSTKLEDSAMYFCASSWTSGYEQYFGPGTRLTVT.

This chain uses TRBV18 with TRBJ1-2; D uncertain. The V end lost 3 bases, the J end lost 4 bases, and 9 bases lay between the germline ends. The CDR3 is made up of 13 amino acids. Per the germline V gene, CDR1 is KGHSH and CDR2 is LQKENI. CDR3: CASSPDASYGYTF. CDR3 nucleotides: TGTGCCAGCTCACCCGACGCGAGCTATGGCTACACCTTC.

The CDR3 protein is CASSLETGTYEQYF. The CDR3 DNA reads as TGTGCCAGCAGCTTGGAGACCGGGACTTACGAGCAGTACTTC. The chain carries TRBV7-6 and TRBJ2-7; possibly TRBD2 for D (6 bases). The CDR3 consists of 14 residues. Germline values: CDR1 SGHVS, CDR2 FNYEAQ. V was clipped by 3 bases and J by 4 bases, with 13 bases between them.

This clone was seen a single time. This chain connects TRBV5-1 to TRBJ2-7; TRBD1 agrees at 8 bases. CDR3 length: 14 amino acids. V trimming: 3 bases; J trimming: 7 bases; junction bases outside the gene matches: 9. CDR1 is SGHRS and CDR2 is YFSETQ in the germline V gene. CDR3 residues: CASSSGQVVREQYF. The CDR3 DNA sequence: TGCGCCAGCAGCTCGGGACAGGTGGTGAGGGAGCAGTACTTC. The full variable domain, in which reference TRBV5-1 and TRBJ2-7 provide the parts outside the CDR3, is KAGVTQTPRYLIKTRGQQVTLSCSPISGHRSVSWYQQTPGQGLQFLFEYFSETQRNKGNFPGRFSGRQFSNSRSEMNVSTLELGDSALYLCASSSGQVVREQYFGPGTRLTVT.

The chain has TRBV19 and TRBJ1-5, with 8 bases aligning to TRBD1. The CDR3 spans 16 residues. Looked up from germline, CDR1 is LNHDA and CDR2 is SQIVND (reference sequence). After removal of 3 bases from V and 0 bases from J, the junction contained 4 bases not matched to a gene. The CDR3 here is CASSMGQAYSNQPQHF. The CDR3 bases are TGTGCCAGTAGTATGGGACAGGCGTATAGCAATCAGCCCCAGCATTTT.

This clone was observed a single time. This chain uses TRBV9 with TRBJ2-7; D may be TRBD1 or TRBD2 (5 bases each). The CDR3 sequence is 15 residues long. Germline V gene data show CDR1 as SGDLS and CDR2 as YYNGEE. Between the trimmed V and J ends, which lost 0 bases and 3 bases, there was a span of 13 bases. Here the CDR3 reads CASSVAVGTNYEQYF. For the CDR3, the DNA is TGTGCCAGCAGCGTAGCGGTGGGGACGAACTACGAGCAGTACTTC. The full variable domain, in which reference TRBV9 and TRBJ2-7 provide the parts outside the CDR3, is DSGVTQTPKHLITATGQRVTLRCSPRSGDLSVYWYQQSLDQGLQFLIQYYNGEERAKGNILERFSAQQFPDLHSELNLSSLELGDSALYFCASSVAVGTNYEQYFGPGTRLTVT.

The V call is TRBV11-2, the J call TRBJ2-7; tentatively, D is TRBD1 (6 bases). Between the trimmed V and J ends, which lost 1 base and 2 bases, there was a span of 9 bases. Germline-derived CDR1 and CDR2 are SGHAT and FQNNGV. CDR3 length equals 14 residues. CDR3: CASSLGQVTYEQYF. DNA of the CDR3: TGTGCCAGCAGCTTAGGACAGGTGACCTACGAGCAGTACTTC.

The chain links TRBV5-1 to TRBJ2-7; 9 nucleotides align to TRBD2. From germline, CDR1 is SGHRS and CDR2 YFSETQ. V trimming: 2 bases; J trimming: 2 bases; junction bases outside the gene matches: 17. This CDR3 spans 19 amino acids. The CDR3 sequence is CASSFSPRGGKRGTYEQYF. CDR3 bases: TGCGCCAGCAGCTTCTCCCCGCGGGGGGGGAAGCGGGGCACCTACGAGCAGTACTTC.

The chain employs TRBV7-2 and TRBJ2-2, with TRBD1 identical over 8 bases. CDR1 is SGHTA, CDR2 FQGNSA, per germline. The CDR3 covers 16 residues. The V gene end was trimmed by 5 bases and the J gene end by 2 bases; junction bases not matched to a gene: 7. CDR3 loop: CASSPLDRANTGELFF. DNA for the CDR3: TGTGCCAGCAGCCCCCTGGACAGGGCAAACACCGGGGAGCTGTTTTTT.

The rearrangement joins TRBV9 to TRBJ1-1; D unresolved. V lost 6 bases and J lost 3, with 12 bases in between. Germline CDR1 SGDLS, CDR2 YYNGEE. The CDR3 is 13 residues long. The CDR3 DNA follows: TGTGCCAGCACCAAGCGGACGGACACTGAAGCTTTCTTT. The encoded protein is CASTKRTDTEAFF.

Only a few counts were recorded for this clone. This chain links TRBV19 with TRBJ2-7; D may match TRBD1 or TRBD2 (5 bases each). Trimming cost V 3 bases and J 0 bases, with 6 bases left between them. The germline V gene has CDR1 LNHDA and CDR2 SQIVND (reference sequence). The length of the CDR3 is 13 residues. This CDR3 is CASSMGVSYEQYF. CDR3 in DNA: TGTGCCAGTAGTATGGGGGTCTCCTACGAGCAGTACTTC.

V gene TRBV2 combines with J gene TRBJ2-5, with D perhaps matching TRBD2 (6 bases). The J call may be mistaken, given a closer DNA end match to TRBJ2-7. The CDR3 consists of 13 residues. Germline CDR1 is SNHLY and CDR2 is FYNNEI. The CDR3 nucleotides are TGTGCCAGAGGGGACGGGGGTTACTACGAGCAGTACTTC. As protein: CARGDGGYYEQYF.

In its sample, this clone was seen once. The genes are TRBV28 and TRBJ2-7; a possible D gene is TRBD2 (7 bases). Germline CDR1 is MDHEN and CDR2 is SYDVKM. V was pared by 4 bases and J by 2 bases, with 12 bases between. This CDR3 region has 14 residues. CDR3 protein: CASSSWGGPYEQYF. The CDR3 DNA is TGTGCCAGCAGTTCATGGGGGGGCCCCTACGAGCAGTACTTC. The full variable domain, in which reference TRBV28 and TRBJ2-7 provide the parts outside the CDR3, is DVKVTQSSRYLVKRTGEKVFLECVQDMDHENMFWYRQDPGLGLRLIYFSYDVKMKEKGDIPEGYSVSREKKERFSLILESASTNQTSMYLCASSSWGGPYEQYFGPGTRLTVT.